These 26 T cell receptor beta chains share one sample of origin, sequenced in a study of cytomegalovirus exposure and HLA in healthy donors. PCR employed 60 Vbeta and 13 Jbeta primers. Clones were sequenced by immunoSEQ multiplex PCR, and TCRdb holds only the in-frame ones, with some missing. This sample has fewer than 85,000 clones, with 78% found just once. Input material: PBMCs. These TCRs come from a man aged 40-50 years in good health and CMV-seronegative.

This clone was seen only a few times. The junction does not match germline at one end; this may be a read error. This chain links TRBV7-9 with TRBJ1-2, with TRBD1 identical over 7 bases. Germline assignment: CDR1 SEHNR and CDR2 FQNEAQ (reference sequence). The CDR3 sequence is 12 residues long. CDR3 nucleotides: TGTTCCAGCAGCTGGGACAGCGGAGGCTACACCTTC. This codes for CSSSWDSGGYTF.

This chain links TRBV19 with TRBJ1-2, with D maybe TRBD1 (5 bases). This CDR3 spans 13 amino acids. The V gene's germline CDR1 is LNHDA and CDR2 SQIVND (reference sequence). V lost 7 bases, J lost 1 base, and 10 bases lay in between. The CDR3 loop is CASTQGFNYGYTF. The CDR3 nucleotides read TGTGCCAGTACCCAGGGATTTAACTATGGCTACACCTTC.

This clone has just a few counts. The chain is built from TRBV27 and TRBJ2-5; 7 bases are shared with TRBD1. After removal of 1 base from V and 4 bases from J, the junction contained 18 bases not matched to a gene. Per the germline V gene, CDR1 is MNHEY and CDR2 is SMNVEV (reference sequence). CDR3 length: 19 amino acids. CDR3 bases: TGTGCCAGCAGTTTATTCTTCCCCGGGACAGCGATCACCCTAGAGACCCAGTACTTC. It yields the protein CASSLFFPGTAITLETQYF.

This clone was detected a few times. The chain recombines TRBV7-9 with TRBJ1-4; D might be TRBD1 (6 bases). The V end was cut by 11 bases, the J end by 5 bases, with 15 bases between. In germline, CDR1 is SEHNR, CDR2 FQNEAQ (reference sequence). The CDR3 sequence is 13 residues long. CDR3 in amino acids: CALTRTENEKLFF. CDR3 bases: TGTGCCCTCACCCGGACAGAAAATGAAAAACTGTTTTTT.

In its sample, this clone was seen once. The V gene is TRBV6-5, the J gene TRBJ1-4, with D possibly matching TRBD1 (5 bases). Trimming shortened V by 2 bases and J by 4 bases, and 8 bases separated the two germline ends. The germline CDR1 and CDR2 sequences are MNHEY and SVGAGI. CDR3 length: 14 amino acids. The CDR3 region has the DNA TGTGCCAGCAGTTACCGACAGCGTAATGAAAAACTGTTTTTT. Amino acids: CASSYRQRNEKLFF.

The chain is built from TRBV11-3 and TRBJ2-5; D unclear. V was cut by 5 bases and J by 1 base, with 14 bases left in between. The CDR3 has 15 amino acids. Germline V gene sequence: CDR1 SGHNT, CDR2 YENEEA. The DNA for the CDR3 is TGTGCCAGCAGCCCTCGTGTCGGTTTCCAAGAGACCCAGTACTTC. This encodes CASSPRVGFQETQYF.

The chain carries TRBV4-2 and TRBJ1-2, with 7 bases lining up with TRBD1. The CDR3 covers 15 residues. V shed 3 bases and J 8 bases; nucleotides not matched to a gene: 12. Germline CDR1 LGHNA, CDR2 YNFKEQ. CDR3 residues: CASSQLTDRTGGYTF. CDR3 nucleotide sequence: TGTGCCAGCAGCCAGCTGACGGACAGGACGGGCGGCTACACCTTC.

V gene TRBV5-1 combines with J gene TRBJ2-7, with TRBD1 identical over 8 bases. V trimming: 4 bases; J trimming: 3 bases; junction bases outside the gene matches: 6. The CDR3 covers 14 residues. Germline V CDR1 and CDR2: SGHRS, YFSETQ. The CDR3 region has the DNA TGCGCCAGCAGCCGAGGGGGACAGGACTACGAGCAGTACTTC. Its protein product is CASSRGGQDYEQYF.

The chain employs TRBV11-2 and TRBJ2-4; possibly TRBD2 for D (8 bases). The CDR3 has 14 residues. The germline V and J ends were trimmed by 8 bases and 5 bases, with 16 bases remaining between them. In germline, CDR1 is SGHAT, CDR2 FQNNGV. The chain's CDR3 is CASRGLGGQNIQYF. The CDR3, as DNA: TGTGCCAGCCGGGGACTAGGGGGCCAAAACATTCAGTACTTC.

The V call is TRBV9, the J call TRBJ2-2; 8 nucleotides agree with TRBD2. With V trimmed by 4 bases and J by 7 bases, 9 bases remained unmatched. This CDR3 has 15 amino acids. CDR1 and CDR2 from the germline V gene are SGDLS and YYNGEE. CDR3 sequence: CASSPSGGPSGELFF. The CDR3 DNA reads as TGTGCCAGCAGCCCCTCGGGGGGGCCCAGCGGGGAGCTGTTTTTT.

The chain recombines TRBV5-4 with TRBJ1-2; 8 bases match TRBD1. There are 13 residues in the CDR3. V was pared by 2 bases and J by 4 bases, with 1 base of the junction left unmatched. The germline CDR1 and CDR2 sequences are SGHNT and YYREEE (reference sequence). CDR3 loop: CASSFDRGYGYTF. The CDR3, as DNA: TGTGCCAGCAGCTTTGACAGGGGCTATGGCTACACCTTC.

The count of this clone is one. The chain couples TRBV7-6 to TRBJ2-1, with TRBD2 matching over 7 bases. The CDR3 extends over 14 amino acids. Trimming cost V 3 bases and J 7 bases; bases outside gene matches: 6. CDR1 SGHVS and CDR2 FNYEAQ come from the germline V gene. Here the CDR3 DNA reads TGTGCCAGCAGCTTGGGACTAAGCGGGAATGAGCAGTTCTTC. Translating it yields CASSLGLSGNEQFF. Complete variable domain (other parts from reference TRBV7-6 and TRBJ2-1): GAGVSQSPRYKVTKRGQDVALRCDPISGHVSLYWYRQALGQGPEFLTYFNYEAQQDKSGLPNDRFSAERPEGSISTLTIQRTEQRDSAMYRCASSLGLSGNEQFFGPGTRLTVL.

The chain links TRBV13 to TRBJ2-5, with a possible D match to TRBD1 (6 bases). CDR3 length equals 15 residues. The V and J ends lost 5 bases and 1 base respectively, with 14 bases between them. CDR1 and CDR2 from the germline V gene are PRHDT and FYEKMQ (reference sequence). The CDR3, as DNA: TGTGCCAGCAGCCAGGACAGATGGAGCCAAGAGACCCAGTACTTC. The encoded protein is CASSQDRWSQETQYF.

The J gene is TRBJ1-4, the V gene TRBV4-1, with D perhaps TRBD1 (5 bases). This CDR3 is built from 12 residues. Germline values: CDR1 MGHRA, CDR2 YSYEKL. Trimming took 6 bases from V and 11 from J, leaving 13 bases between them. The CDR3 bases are TGCGCCAGCAGTCTCTCCGGGGGGAAACTGTTTTTT. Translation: CASSLSGGKLFF.

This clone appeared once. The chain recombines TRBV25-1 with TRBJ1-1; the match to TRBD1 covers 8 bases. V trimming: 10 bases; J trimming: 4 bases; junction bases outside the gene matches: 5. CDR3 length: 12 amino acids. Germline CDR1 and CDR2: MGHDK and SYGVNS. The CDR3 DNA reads TGTGCCACCTTAACAGGGGGCACTGAAGCTTTCTTT. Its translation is CATLTGGTEAFF.

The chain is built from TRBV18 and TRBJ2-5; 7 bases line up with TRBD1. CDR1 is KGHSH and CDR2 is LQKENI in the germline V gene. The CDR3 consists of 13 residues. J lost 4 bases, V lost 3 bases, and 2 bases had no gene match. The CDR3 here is CASSPTGRETQYF. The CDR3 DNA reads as TGTGCCAGCTCACCGACAGGGAGAGAGACCCAGTACTTC.

As DNA, the CDR3 is TGTGCCAGCTCACCACCGTCCGGGACATTTACGCAGTATTTT. Its translation: CASSPPSGTFTQYF. This chain uses TRBV18 with TRBJ2-3; TRBD1 might be the D (6 bases). Germline V CDR1 and CDR2: KGHSH, LQKENI. Trimming removed 0 bases from V and 8 bases from J, with 12 bases in between. CDR3 length equals 14 residues.

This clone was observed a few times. CDR3 DNA: TGTGCCAGCTCAGCAGGGGTAATGAACACTGAAGCTTTCTTT. It codes for CASSAGVMNTEAFF. The rearrangement links TRBV18 to TRBJ1-1; D possibly corresponds to TRBD1 (6 bases). The ends were cut back, 5 bases at V and 0 bases at J, with 10 bases in the middle. This CDR3 has 14 amino acids. Looked up from germline, CDR1 is KGHSH and CDR2 is LQKENI.

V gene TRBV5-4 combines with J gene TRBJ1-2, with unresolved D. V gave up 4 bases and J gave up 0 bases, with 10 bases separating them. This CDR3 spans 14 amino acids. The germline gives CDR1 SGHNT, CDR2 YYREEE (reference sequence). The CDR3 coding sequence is TGTGCCAGCAGCCCGGACGGGGCTAACTATGGCTACACCTTC. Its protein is CASSPDGANYGYTF.

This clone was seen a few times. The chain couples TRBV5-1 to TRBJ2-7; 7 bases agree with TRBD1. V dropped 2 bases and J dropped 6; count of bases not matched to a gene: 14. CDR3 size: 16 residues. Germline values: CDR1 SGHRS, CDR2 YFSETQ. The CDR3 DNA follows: TGCGCCAGCAGCTTCACCACAGGGGCCGCCAGCGCCGAGCAGTACTTC. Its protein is CASSFTTGAASAEQYF.

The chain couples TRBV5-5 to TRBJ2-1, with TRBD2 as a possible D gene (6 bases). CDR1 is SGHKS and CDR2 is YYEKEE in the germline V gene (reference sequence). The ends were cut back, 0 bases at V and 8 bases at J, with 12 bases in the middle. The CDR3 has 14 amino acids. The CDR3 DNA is TGTGCCAGCAGCTTGGGATTCGGGGGTTATGAGCAGTTCTTC. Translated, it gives CASSLGFGGYEQFF.

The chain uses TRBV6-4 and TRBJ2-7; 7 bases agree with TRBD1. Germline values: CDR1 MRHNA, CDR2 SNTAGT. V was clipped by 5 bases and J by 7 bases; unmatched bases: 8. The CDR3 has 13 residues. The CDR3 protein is CASSRDSGFEQYF. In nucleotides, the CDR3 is TGTGCCAGCAGTCGGGACAGTGGATTTGAGCAGTACTTC.

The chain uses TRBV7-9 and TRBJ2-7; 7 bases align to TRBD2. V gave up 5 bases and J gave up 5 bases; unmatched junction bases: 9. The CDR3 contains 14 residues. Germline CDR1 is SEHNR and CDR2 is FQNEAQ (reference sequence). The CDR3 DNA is TGTGCCAGCAGCCCGGGGGTGGCGGGAGACGAGCAGTACTTC. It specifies CASSPGVAGDEQYF.

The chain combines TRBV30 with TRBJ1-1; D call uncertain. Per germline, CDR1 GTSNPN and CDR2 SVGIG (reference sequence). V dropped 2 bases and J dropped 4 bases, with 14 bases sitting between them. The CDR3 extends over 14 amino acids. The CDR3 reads CAWSKGGRFTEAFF. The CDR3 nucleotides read TGTGCCTGGAGTAAAGGAGGGAGGTTCACTGAAGCTTTCTTT.

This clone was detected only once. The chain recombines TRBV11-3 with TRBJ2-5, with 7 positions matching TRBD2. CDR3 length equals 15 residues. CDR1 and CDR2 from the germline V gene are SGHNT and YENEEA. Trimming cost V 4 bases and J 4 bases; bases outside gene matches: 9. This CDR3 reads CASSSGTNEGETQYF. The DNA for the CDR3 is TGTGCCAGCAGCTCCGGGACTAATGAAGGAGAGACCCAGTACTTC.

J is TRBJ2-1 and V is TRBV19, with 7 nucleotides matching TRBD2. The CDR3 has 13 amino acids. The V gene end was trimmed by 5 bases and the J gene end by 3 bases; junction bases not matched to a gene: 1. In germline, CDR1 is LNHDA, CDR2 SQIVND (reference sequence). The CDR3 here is CASSRGDYNEQFF. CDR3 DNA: TGTGCCAGTAGTCGGGGGGACTACAATGAGCAGTTCTTC.